A selection of T cell receptor beta chains follows, all from one sample in a study of cytomegalovirus exposure and HLA in healthy donors. Sequenced by immunoSEQ multiplex PCR; TCRdb stores in-frame clones only, minus some. The profile shows around 100,000 clones, approximately 80% of them singletons. Sequencing was done on a sample of PBMCs. These receptors were taken from a woman in her forties in good health and CMV-seropositive. The CDR3 runs from the conserved cysteine through the conserved F or W. The D gene is left open where the match is weak. A clone size is listed for some rows: how often the clone was seen (once, few, many), or a class if it is expanded.

clone_size | j_call | cdr3_length | v_call | d_call | cdr3_aa | cdr3_nt
NA | TRBJ2-7 | 12 | TRBV7-9 | NA | CASGGTIYEQYF | TGTGCCTCCGGCGGGACCATCTACGAGCAGTACTTC
NA | TRBJ1-5 | 15 | TRBV30 | NA | CAWSVTGGLGQPQHF | TGTGCCTGGAGTGTAACGGGGGGACTAGGTCAGCCCCAGCATTTT
NA | TRBJ2-7 | 13 | TRBV29-1 | TRBD1 | CSVELETGGVQYF | TGCAGCGTTGAACTTGAGACAGGGGGCGTGCAGTACTTC
NA | TRBJ2-7 | 15 | TRBV29-1 | TRBD2 | CSVEAGLAGNYEQYF | TGCAGCGTTGAGGCCGGACTAGCGGGAAACTACGAGCAGTACTTC
NA | TRBJ2-2 | 14 | TRBV5-5 | NA | CASSLQGNTGELFF | TGTGCCAGCAGCTTGCAGGGAAACACCGGGGAGCTGTTTTTT
once | TRBJ2-7 | 12 | TRBV5-4 | NA | CASSINRDEQYF | TGTGCCAGCAGCATAAACAGGGACGAGCAGTACTTC
NA | TRBJ2-3 | 15 | TRBV6-6 | TRBD2 | CASSYAGDGSDTQYF | TGTGCCAGCAGTTACGCGGGAGACGGATCAGATACGCAGTATTTT
NA | TRBJ2-2 | 14 | TRBV7-9 | NA | CASSLQGYAGELFF | TGTGCCAGCAGCTTACAGGGATATGCCGGGGAGCTGTTTTTT
NA | TRBJ1-3 | 18 | TRBV10-2 | TRBD1 | CASSELKGALSPGNTIYF | TGCGCCAGCAGTGAGCTCAAGGGGGCGCTCTCCCCTGGAAACACCATATATTTT
NA | TRBJ2-2 | 14 | TRBV11-3 | NA | CASSLAGNTGELFF | TGTGCCAGCAGCTTAGCGGGGAACACCGGGGAGCTGTTTTTT
NA | TRBJ2-1 | 12 | TRBV21-1 | NA | CVSSKVRNEQFF | TGTGTCAGCAGCAAAGTCCGTAATGAGCAGTTCTTC
NA | TRBJ1-3 | 17 | TRBV6-1 | NA | CASSEAPDKRSGNTIYF | TGTGCCAGCAGTGAAGCCCCGGACAAACGCTCTGGAAACACCATATATTTT
once | TRBJ2-3 | 16 | TRBV4-1 | TRBD2 | CASSQVELAGSDTQYF | TGCGCCAGCAGCCAAGTAGAACTAGCGGGTTCAGATACGCAGTATTTT
NA | TRBJ1-4 | 14 | TRBV11-2 | TRBD1 | CASSFSGGFEKLFF | TGTGCCAGCAGCTTCTCAGGGGGCTTTGAAAAACTGTTTTTT
NA | TRBJ1-2 | 12 | TRBV30 | NA | CAWSVRGGGYTF | TGTGCCTGGAGTGTACGGGGTGGCGGCTACACCTTC
NA | TRBJ1-1 | 12 | TRBV28 | NA | CASSWGGTEAFF | TGTGCCAGCAGTTGGGGAGGGACTGAAGCTTTCTTT
NA | TRBJ2-7 | 14 | TRBV30 | NA | CAWSVRGPPGEQYF | TGTGCCTGGAGTGTACGCGGTCCACCGGGCGAGCAGTACTTC
once | TRBJ2-4 | 16 | TRBV18 | NA | CASSPVQGTTKNIQYF | TGTGCCAGCTCACCAGTTCAGGGCACCACCAAAAACATTCAGTACTTC
NA | TRBJ2-3 | 18 | TRBV21-1 | NA | CASSKVAMVAGEGDTQYF | TGTGCCAGCAGCAAAGTGGCCATGGTAGCGGGAGAGGGAGATACGCAGTATTTT
NA | TRBJ1-1 | 12 | TRBV30 | TRBD1 | CAWDRALTEAFF | TGTGCCTGGGACAGGGCTCTAACTGAAGCTTTCTTT
NA | TRBJ2-7 | 13 | TRBV6-1 | TRBD2 | CASEDSGRYEQYF | TGTGCCAGTGAAGATAGCGGGAGGTACGAGCAGTACTTC
NA | TRBJ1-2 | 15 | TRBV19 | TRBD1 | CASSDKDRGGDGYTF | TGTGCCAGTAGTGACAAGGACAGGGGAGGGGATGGCTACACCTTC
NA | TRBJ2-2 | 15 | TRBV5-1 | NA | CASSFTHLNTGELFF | TGCGCCAGCAGTTTTACCCACTTGAACACCGGGGAGCTGTTTTTT
NA | TRBJ2-2 | 16 | TRBV28 | TRBD1 | CASSPPGQGATGELFF | TGTGCCAGCAGCCCACCGGGACAGGGGGCCACCGGGGAGCTGTTTTTT
NA | TRBJ1-2 | 14 | TRBV6-5 | TRBD1 | CASRTRTGGNGYTF | TGTGCCAGCAGGACCCGGACAGGGGGCAATGGCTACACCTTC
NA | TRBJ2-3 | 13 | TRBV7-2 | NA | CASSLKGADTQYF | TGTGCCAGCAGCTTAAAAGGGGCAGATACGCAGTATTTT
once | TRBJ2-7 | 13 | TRBV2 | NA | CASGGTGSYEQYF | TGTGCCAGCGGCGGGACGGGGTCCTACGAGCAGTACTTC
NA | TRBJ1-2 | 16 | TRBV2 | TRBD1 | CASSEGMTGGGGGYTF | TGTGCCAGCAGTGAAGGAATGACAGGGGGCGGAGGAGGCTACACCTTC
NA | TRBJ2-7 | 20 | TRBV28 | TRBD2 | CASNPPSSGRGSLLAYEQYF | TGTGCCAGCAATCCCCCATCTAGCGGGAGAGGATCGTTATTGGCCTACGAGCAGTACTTC